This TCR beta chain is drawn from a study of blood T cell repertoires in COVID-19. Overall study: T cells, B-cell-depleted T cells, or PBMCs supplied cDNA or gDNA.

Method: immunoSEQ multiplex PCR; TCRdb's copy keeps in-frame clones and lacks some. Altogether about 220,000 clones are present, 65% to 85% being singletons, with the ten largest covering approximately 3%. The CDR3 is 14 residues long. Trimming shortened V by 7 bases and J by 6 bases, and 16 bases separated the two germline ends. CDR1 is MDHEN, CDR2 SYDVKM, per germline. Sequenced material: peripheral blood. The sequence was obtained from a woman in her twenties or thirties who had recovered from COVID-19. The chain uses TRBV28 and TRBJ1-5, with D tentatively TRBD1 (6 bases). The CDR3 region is CASKHRVLGQPQHF. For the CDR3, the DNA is TGTGCCAGCAAACACAGGGTGTTAGGTCAGCCCCAGCATTTT.